The 17 T cell receptor beta chains given below trace back to one sample, sequenced in a study of T cells in women clearing cervical HPV infection. Assay used: immunoSEQ multiplex PCR; TCRdb lists only in-frame clones, some missing. Reported are just over 20,000 clones; the ten largest clones contain approximately 5.2%. The sequenced sample consisted of blood buffy coat. These receptors were taken from a woman between 18 and 70 years old with a cervical HPV16 infection that either progressed to CIN3+ or cleared (not recorded which).

Remarks on this clone: The read stops 3 residues short of the end of the CDR3; the missing end is completed from the germline J gene. The chain links TRBV6-2 or TRBV6-3 to TRBJ2-1; D is ambiguous. Germline V gene sequence: CDR1 MNHEY, CDR2 SVGEGT. The CDR3 consists of 13 residues. V lost 5 bases to trimming and J lost 4 bases, with 9 bases between them. The CDR3 loop is CASSMTGYNEQFF. The DNA read from the CDR3 is TGTGCCAGCAGTATGACTGGTTACAATGAG.

On this clone itself: The DNA ends 3 residues before the CDR3 does, and the rest of the CDR3 is filled in from the germline J gene. The V and J genes are TRBV25-1 and TRBJ2-7, with 7 bases that match TRBD1. After removal of 4 bases from V and 2 bases from J, the junction contained 8 bases not matched to a gene. This CDR3 contains 15 residues. Germline V CDR1 and CDR2: MGHDK, SYGVNS. Incomplete CDR3 DNA: TGTGCCAGCAGTGGGACAGGTTTCAAGACCTACGAG. Protein: CASSGTGFKTYE. From start to end, the CDR3 is CASSGTGFKTYEQYF.

On this clone itself: The read finishes 3 residues shy of the CDR3 end, and the germline J gene is used to complete it. The J gene is TRBJ2-3, the V gene TRBV30; tentatively, D is TRBD1 (6 bases). Germline assignment: CDR1 GTSNPN and CDR2 SVGIG (reference sequence). The CDR3 length is 13 residues. The covered CDR3 bases are TGTGCCTGGAGTGACAGGGACGGTCAGCCG. It yields the protein CAWSDRDGQP. The entire CDR3 protein reads CAWSDRDGQPQYF.

Worth noting for this clone: The CDR3 end is not reached by the read, which stops 3 residues before it; the germline J gene fills it in. This rearrangement joins TRBV18 to TRBJ1-2; TRBD1 is a possible D gene (5 bases). CDR1 and CDR2 (germline): KGHSH, LQKENI. The CDR3 consists of 15 residues. CDR3 bases read: TGTGCCAGCTCAACCTTGACAGTGAGCACAGATACC. This encodes CASSTLTVSTDT. The entire CDR3 is CASSTLTVSTDTYTF.

For this clone: The read is 3 residues too short to cover the CDR3 end, so that end is filled in from the germline J gene. This sequence joins TRBV7-9 and TRBJ2-1, with D possibly matching TRBD1 (6 bases). Deletions cut 7 bases from V and 9 bases from J, with 10 bases between. Germline V lookup: CDR1 SEHNR, CDR2 FQNEAQ (reference sequence). This CDR3 has 11 residues. The sequenced CDR3 bases are TGTGCCAGCAACACAGGGTGTGAG. This encodes CASNTGCE. The CDR3 as a whole reads CASNTGCEQFF.

Concerning this clone itself: The read falls 3 residues short of the CDR3 end, and the missing part is taken from the germline J gene. This chain connects TRBV5-4 to TRBJ2-2, with 7 bases aligning to TRBD1. The CDR3 is made up of 15 amino acids. V shed 3 bases, J shed 6 bases, and the junction held 8 bases outside the gene matches. CDR1 is SGHNT and CDR2 is YYREEE in the germline V gene (reference sequence). CDR3 DNA, as far as it was read: TGTGCCAGCAGCTCAAATAACAGGGGCCCCGGGGAG. Its translation: CASSSNNRGPGE. The whole CDR3 sequence is CASSSNNRGPGELFF.

A note on this clone: The read halts 3 residues ahead of the CDR3 end, with the missing end drawn from the germline J gene. This chain uses TRBV5-6 with TRBJ1-4; TRBD1 aligns across 7 bases. From germline, CDR1 is SGHDT and CDR2 YYEEEE. The CDR3 extends over 14 amino acids. The sequenced CDR3 bases are TGTGCCAGCAGCAAACAGGGGCTTAATTCACCA. Translating it yields CASSKQGLNSP. The full CDR3 is CASSKQGLNSPLFF. Based on the CDR3 plus reference TRBV5-6 and TRBJ1-4, the full variable domain is DAGVTQSPTHLIKTRGQQVTLRCSPKSGHDTVSWYQQALGQGPQFIFQYYEEEERQRGNFPDRFSGHQFPNYSSELNVNALLLGDSALYLCASSKQGLNSPLFFGSGTQLSVL.

Details on this clone: Coverage ceases 3 residues before the CDR3 finishes, and the germline J gene fills in the end. This sequence joins TRBV20-1 and TRBJ1-5; 8 bases fit TRBD1. The V gene end was trimmed by 3 bases and the J gene end by 6 bases; junction bases not matched to a gene: 13. CDR1 and CDR2 from the germline V gene are DFQATT and SNEGSKA (reference sequence). The CDR3 has 16 amino acids. CDR3 residues: CSASLTGARSSQPQHF. The CDR3 DNA, read in part, is TGCAGTGCTAGCTTGACAGGGGCGCGTTCTAGTCAGCCC.

Turning to this clone: The CDR3 end falls 3 residues outside the read, so it is completed with the germline J gene. The V and J genes are TRBV20-1 and TRBJ2-5, with D uncertain. CDR3 length: 14 residues. Trimming took 5 bases from V and 4 from J, leaving 17 bases between them. CDR1 is DFQATT and CDR2 is SNEGSKA in the germline V gene (reference sequence). CDR3 DNA (partial): TGCAGTGCTCAGGCATGGAGTTTGGGAGAGACC. It codes for CSAQAWSLGET. The CDR3 in its entirety is CSAQAWSLGETQYF.

In regard to this clone: Read coverage stops 3 residues before the CDR3 terminus; the germline J gene supplies the remainder. The chain is built from TRBV20-1 and TRBJ2-4; possibly TRBD2 for D (5 bases). Looked up from germline, CDR1 is DFQATT and CDR2 is SNEGSKA (reference sequence). Trimming removed 6 bases at V and 6 bases at J, with 12 bases between. This CDR3 comprises 12 residues. Incomplete CDR3 DNA: TGCAGTGCCGGAGGAAAGGGAAACATT. It is translated as CSAGGKGNI. The full-length CDR3 reads as CSAGGKGNIQYF.

On this clone: The read gets to within 3 residues of the CDR3 end, and the germline J gene fills in the rest. The chain links TRBV6-2 or TRBV6-3 to TRBJ2-5; D gene unclear. The CDR3 contains 12 residues. Germline-derived CDR1 and CDR2 are MNHEY and SVGEGT. Trimming shortened V by 7 bases and J by 2 bases, and 8 bases separated the two germline ends. The sequenced part of the CDR3 DNA is TGTGCCAGCAACAGTTGGCAAGAGACC. Translated: CASNSWQET. Given in full, the CDR3 is CASNSWQETQYF.

In regard to this clone: The CDR3 end is not reached by the read, which stops 3 residues before it; the germline J gene fills it in. The rearrangement uses TRBV25-1 and TRBJ2-5; the match to TRBD1 covers 11 bases. V dropped 2 bases and J dropped 2; count of bases not matched to a gene: 4. Germline-derived CDR1 and CDR2 are MGHDK and SYGVNS. The CDR3 length is 16 residues. The CDR3 sequence is CASSEGGQGGQETQYF. The CDR3 bases that were read are TGTGCCAGCAGTGAAGGGGGACAGGGGGGTCAAGAGACC.

As to this clone: The read stops 3 residues short of the end of the CDR3; the missing end is completed from the germline J gene. V gene TRBV5-4 combines with J gene TRBJ2-1, with D perhaps TRBD2 (5 bases). V was clipped by 3 bases and J by 2 bases, with 12 bases between them. The germline gives CDR1 SGHNT, CDR2 YYREEE (reference sequence). The CDR3 extends over 15 amino acids. The CDR3 sequence is CASSSTRVPYNEQFF. The covered CDR3 bases are TGTGCCAGCAGCTCGACGCGGGTTCCCTACAATGAG.

Comments on this clone: The CDR3 extends 3 residues past the end of the read, so its final part is completed from the germline J gene. This rearrangement joins TRBV12-3 or TRBV12-4 to TRBJ1-6, with 7 bases lining up with TRBD1. The CDR3 loop spans 13 amino acids. Trimming cost V 8 bases and J 6 bases; bases outside gene matches: 4. The CDR3 DNA, read in part, is TGTGCCAGCGCGACAGGGTTTAATTCACCC. Residues: CASATGFNSP. In full, the CDR3 is CASATGFNSPLHF.

Regarding this clone: The read stops 3 residues short of the end of the CDR3; the missing end is completed from the germline J gene. The chain combines TRBV5-1 with TRBJ2-1, with a weak D call TRBD2 (6 bases). The CDR3 has 14 residues. The germline V gene encodes CDR1 SGHRS and CDR2 YFSETQ. With 4 bases removed from V and 7 bases from J, the gap between germline ends came to 15 bases. The CDR3 spells CASSGGTRGNEQFF. Incomplete CDR3 DNA: TGCGCCAGCAGCGGGGGGACCCGCGGAAATGAG. The variable domain in full, with the rest retrieved from reference TRBV5-1 and TRBJ2-1, is KAGVTQTPRYLIKTRGQQVTLSCSPISGHRSVSWYQQTPGQGLQFLFEYFSETQRNKGNFPGRFSGRQFSNSRSEMNVSTLELGDSALYLCASSGGTRGNEQFFGPGTRLTVL.

Comments on this clone: Read sequence stops 3 residues before the CDR3 end, and the germline J gene provides the missing end. V usage is TRBV14 and J usage is TRBJ2-1; 8 bases line up with TRBD2. The CDR3 covers 17 residues. Germline CDR1 and CDR2: SGHDN and FVKESK. Germline trimming cut 0 bases from V and 8 bases from J; bases unmatched to any gene: 12. The chain's CDR3 is CASSQEVVGGALDEQFF. Incomplete CDR3 DNA: TGTGCCAGCAGCCAAGAGGTGGTCGGGGGGGCTTTGGATGAG.

In the case of this clone: The observed sequence ends 3 residues before the CDR3 terminus, with the missing tail filled in from the germline J gene. The chain uses TRBV20-1 and TRBJ2-3; possible D gene TRBD2, 5 bases. Germline assignment: CDR1 DFQATT and CDR2 SNEGSKA (reference sequence). This CDR3 region has 13 residues. V was shortened by 6 bases and J by 1 base, with 11 bases between the two germline ends. The sequenced part of the CDR3 DNA is TGCAGTGCCCAGTACGGGGGCACAGATACG. This sequence encodes CSAQYGGTDT. The complete CDR3 sequence is CSAQYGGTDTQYF.